This entry concerns a single T cell receptor (beta chain). The antigen is unknown. The data were taken from a study of immune evolution from preneoplasia to lung adenocarcinoma. Whole-study results and caveats: Top clone frequencies peaked in normal lung, apparently declining through invasive adenocarcinoma.

V lost 2 bases to trimming and J lost 0 bases; unmatched junction nucleotides: 7. CDR1 and CDR2 from the germline V gene are SNHLY and FYNNEI. The CDR3 totals 19 residues. Between the mid-2010s and the late 2010s, patients underwent resection in Japan or China. Clones were sequenced by immunoSEQ multiplex PCR, and TCRdb holds only the in-frame ones, with some missing. The sample has 25,000 or so clones, roughly 70% seen once; the top ten hold roughly 5.8%. V is TRBV2 and J is TRBJ2-3, with 14 bases lining up with TRBD2. The receptor's source is a person between 60 and 70 years old with invasive lung adenocarcinoma. Some clones in this sample may be carry-over from other donors' samples. Sequencing was carried out using FFPE invasive lung adenocarcinoma tissue. The CDR3 here is CASSERGGLAGVSTDTQYF. The CDR3 DNA sequence: TGTGCCAGCAGTGAAAGAGGGGGACTAGCGGGGGTTAGCACAGATACGCAGTATTTT.